The clone carrying this TCR beta chain was counted at least ten times. What it binds is not known. With iRepertoire HTBI primers and Arm-PCR of CDR3 regions, TCR beta libraries were built. TCRdb independently ran MiXCR on the multiplex PCR reads; one entry per CDR3 protein. The sample records hundreds of thousands of distinct CDR3 sequences, under 20% being singletons. The entry originates in a study of regulatory T cells in long-lasting Graves disease. The study, taken as a whole, reports: Those with persistent Graves' had less TCR diversity than newly diagnosed patients. Persistent disease was associated with favored TRBV28 usage and with favored use of TRBJ1-2 and TRBJ2-5.

Specified time point: newly diagnosed GD, antithyroid drugs for less than 3 months. The TCR library was prepared using RNA isolated from PBMCs. Unmatched junction bases numbered 9, after V lost 5 bases and J lost 8 bases. The CDR3 loop spans 16 amino acids. CDR1 is SGHAT, CDR2 FQNNGV, per germline. Sequenced material: peripheral blood mononuclear cells (PBMCs), taken at new diagnosis, from a patient treated with antithyroid drugs. This sequence joins TRBV11-2 and TRBJ2-1; 13 bases are a match to TRBD2. The receptor was isolated from a female donor with Graves disease. The CDR3 is CASSLGTSGIVDEQFF. The DNA for the CDR3 is TGTGCCAGCAGCCTCGGGACTAGCGGGATCGTCGATGAGCAGTTCTTC.